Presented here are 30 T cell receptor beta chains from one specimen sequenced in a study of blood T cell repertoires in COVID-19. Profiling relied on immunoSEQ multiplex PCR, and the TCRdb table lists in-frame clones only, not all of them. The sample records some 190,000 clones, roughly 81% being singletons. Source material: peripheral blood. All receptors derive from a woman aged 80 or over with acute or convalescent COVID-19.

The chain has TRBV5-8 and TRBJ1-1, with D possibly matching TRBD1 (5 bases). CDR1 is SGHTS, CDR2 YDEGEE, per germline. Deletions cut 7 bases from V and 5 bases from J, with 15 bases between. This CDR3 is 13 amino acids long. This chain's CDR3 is CASLLGVGTEAFF. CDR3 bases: TGTGCCAGCCTCCTAGGGGTTGGAACTGAAGCTTTCTTT.

The DNA for the CDR3 is TGTGCCAGCAGTTTCTCGAACACCGGGGTGCGTTCACCCCTCCACTTT. This gives the protein CASSFSNTGVRSPLHF. This chain joins TRBV6-5 and TRBJ1-6, with unresolved D. Trimming took off 4 bases at V and 9 bases at J, with 19 bases between the two ends. The CDR3 loop spans 16 amino acids. Germline CDR1 reads MNHEY; CDR2 reads SVGAGI.

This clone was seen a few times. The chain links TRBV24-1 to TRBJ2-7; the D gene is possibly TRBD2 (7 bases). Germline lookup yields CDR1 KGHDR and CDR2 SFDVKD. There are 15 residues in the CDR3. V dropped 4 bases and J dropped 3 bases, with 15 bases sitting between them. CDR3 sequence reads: CATSESGTRGYEQYF. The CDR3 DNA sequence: TGTGCCACCAGTGAGAGCGGGACACGGGGCTACGAGCAGTACTTC.

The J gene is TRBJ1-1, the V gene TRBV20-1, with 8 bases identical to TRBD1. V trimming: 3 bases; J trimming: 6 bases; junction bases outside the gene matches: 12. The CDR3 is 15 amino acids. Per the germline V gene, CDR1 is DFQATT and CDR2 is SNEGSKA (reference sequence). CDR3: CSASPGQGWFAEAFF. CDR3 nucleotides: TGCAGTGCTAGTCCCGGACAGGGATGGTTTGCTGAAGCTTTCTTT.

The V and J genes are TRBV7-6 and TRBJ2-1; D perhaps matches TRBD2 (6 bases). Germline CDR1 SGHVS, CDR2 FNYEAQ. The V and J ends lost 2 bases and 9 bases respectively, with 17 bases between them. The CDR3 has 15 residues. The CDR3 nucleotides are TGTGCCAGCAGCTTAAGTTGGACGGGAGCAAGTGAGCAGTTCTTC. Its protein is CASSLSWTGASEQFF.

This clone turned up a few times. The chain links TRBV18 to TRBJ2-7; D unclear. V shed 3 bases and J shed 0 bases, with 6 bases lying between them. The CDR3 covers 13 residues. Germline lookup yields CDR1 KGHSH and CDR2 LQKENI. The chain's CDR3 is CASSPASSYEQYF. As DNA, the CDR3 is TGTGCCAGCTCACCGGCCAGCTCCTACGAGCAGTACTTC.

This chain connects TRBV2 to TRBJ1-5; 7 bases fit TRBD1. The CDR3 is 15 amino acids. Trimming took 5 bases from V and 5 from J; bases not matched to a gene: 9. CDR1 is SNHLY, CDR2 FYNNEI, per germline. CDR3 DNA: TGTGCCAGCAGTCAAGTCGGCAGGGGGGATCAGCCCCAGCATTTT. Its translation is CASSQVGRGDQPQHF.

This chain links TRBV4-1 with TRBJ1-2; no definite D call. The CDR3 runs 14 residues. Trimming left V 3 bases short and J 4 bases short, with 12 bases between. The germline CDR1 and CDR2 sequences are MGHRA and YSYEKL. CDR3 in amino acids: CASSHSTGSYGYTF. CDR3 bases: TGCGCCAGCAGCCATTCGACCGGGAGCTATGGCTACACCTTC.

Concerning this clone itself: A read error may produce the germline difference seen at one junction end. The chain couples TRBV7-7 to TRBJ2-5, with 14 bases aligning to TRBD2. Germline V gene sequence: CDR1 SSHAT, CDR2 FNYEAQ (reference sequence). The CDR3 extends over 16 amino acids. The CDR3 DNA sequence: TGTGCTAGCAGCTCAGGGACTAGCGGGGGCTCGGAGACCCAGTACTTC. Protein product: CASSSGTSGGSETQYF. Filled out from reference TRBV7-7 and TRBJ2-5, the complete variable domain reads GAGVSQSPRYKVTKRGQDVTLRCDPISSHATLYWYQQALGQGPEFLTYFNYEAQPDKSGLPSDRFSAERPEGSISTLTIQRTEQRDSAMYRCASSSGTSGGSETQYFGPGTRLLVL.

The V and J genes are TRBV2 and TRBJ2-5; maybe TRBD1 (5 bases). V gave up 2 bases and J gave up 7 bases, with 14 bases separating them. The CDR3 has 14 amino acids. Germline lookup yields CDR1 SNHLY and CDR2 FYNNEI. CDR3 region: CASSETEPRGTQYF. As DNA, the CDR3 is TGTGCCAGCAGTGAAACTGAACCTAGGGGGACCCAGTACTTC.

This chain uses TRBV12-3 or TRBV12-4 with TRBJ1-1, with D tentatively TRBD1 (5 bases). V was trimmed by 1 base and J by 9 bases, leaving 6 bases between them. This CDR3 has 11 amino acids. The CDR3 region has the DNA TGTGCCAGCAGTTTAGGGACAAAAGCTTTCTTT. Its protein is CASSLGTKAFF.

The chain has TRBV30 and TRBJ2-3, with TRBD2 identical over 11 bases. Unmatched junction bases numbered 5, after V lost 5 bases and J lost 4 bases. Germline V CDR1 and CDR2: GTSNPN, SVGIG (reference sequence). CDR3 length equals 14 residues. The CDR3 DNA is TGTGCCTGGGCACCACTAGCGGGAGCAGATACGCAGTATTTT. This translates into CAWAPLAGADTQYF. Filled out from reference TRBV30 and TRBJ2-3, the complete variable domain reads SQTIHQWPATLVQPVGSPLSLECTVEGTSNPNLYWYRQAAGRGLQLLFYSVGIGQISSEVPQNLSASRPQDRQFILSSKKLLLSDSGFYLCAWAPLAGADTQYFGPGTRLTVL.

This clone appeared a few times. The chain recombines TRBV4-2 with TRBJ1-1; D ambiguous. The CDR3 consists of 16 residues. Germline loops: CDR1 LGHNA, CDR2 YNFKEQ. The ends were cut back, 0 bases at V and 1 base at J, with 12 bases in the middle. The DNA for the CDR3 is TGTGCCAGCAGCCAAGACCCACTCCGGGGGAACACTGAAGCTTTCTTT. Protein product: CASSQDPLRGNTEAFF.

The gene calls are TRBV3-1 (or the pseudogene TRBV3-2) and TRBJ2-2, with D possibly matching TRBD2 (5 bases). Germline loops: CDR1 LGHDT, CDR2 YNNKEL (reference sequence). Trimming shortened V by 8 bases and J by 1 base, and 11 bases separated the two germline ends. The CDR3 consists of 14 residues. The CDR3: CASLPSLNTGELFF. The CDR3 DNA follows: TGTGCCAGCCTACCTAGCTTGAACACCGGGGAGCTGTTTTTT.

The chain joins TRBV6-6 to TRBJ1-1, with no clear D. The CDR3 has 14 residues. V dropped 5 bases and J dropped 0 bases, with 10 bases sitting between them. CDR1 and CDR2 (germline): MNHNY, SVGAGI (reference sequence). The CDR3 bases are TGTGCCAGCAGTCAAGCGGCTATGAACACTGAAGCTTTCTTT. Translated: CASSQAAMNTEAFF.

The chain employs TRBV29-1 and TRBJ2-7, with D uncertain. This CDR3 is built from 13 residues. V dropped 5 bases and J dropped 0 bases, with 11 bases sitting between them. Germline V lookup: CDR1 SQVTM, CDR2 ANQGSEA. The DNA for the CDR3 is TGCAGCGTTCTCTCGAGTAACTCCTACGAGCAGTACTTC. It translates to CSVLSSNSYEQYF.

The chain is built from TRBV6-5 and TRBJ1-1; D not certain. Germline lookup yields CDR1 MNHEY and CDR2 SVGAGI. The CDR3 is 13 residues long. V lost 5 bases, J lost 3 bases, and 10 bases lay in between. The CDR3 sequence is CASSLESYTEAFF. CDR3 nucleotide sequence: TGTGCCAGCAGTCTTGAGAGCTACACTGAAGCTTTCTTT.

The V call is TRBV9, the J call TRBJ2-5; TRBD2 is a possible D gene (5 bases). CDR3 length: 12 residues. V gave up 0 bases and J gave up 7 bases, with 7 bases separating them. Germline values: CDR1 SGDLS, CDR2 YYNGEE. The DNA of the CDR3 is TGTGCCAGCAGCGTAGCTCGGGGGACCCAGTACTTC. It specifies CASSVARGTQYF.

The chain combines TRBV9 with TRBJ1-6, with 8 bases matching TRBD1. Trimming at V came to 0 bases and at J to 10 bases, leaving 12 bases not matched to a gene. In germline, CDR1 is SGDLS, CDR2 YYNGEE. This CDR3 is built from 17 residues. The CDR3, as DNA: TGTGCCAGCAGCGTAGCTGGGGTGGCAGGGGGCAACTCACCCCTCCACTTT. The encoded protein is CASSVAGVAGGNSPLHF.

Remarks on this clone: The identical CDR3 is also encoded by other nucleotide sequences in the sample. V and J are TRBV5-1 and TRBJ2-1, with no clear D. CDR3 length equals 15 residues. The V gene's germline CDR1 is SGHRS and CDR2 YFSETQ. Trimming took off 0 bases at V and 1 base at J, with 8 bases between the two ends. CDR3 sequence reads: CASSLDPGSYNEQFF. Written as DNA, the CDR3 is TGCGCCAGCAGCTTGGATCCGGGTTCCTACAATGAGCAGTTCTTC.

This chain's CDR3 is CASSAPGHRDTEAFF. The CDR3 nucleotides read TGTGCCAGCAGTGCTCCGGGACATCGGGACACTGAAGCTTTCTTT. V usage is TRBV25-1 and J usage is TRBJ1-1, with a tentative D call TRBD1 (6 bases). The germline V gene has CDR1 MGHDK and CDR2 SYGVNS. The CDR3 contains 15 residues. V lost 4 bases, J lost 3 bases, and 15 bases lay in between.

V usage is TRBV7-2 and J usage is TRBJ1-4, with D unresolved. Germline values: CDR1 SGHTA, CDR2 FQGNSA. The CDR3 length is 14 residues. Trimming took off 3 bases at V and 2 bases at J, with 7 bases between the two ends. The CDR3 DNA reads TGTGCCAGCAGCTTGGGGAGGACTAATGAAAAACTGTTTTTT. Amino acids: CASSLGRTNEKLFF.

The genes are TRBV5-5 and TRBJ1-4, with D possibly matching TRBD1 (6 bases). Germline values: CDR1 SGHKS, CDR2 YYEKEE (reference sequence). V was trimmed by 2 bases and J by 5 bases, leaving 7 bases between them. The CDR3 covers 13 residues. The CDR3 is CASSFRGNEKLFF. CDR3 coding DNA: TGTGCCAGCAGCTTCAGGGGAAATGAAAAACTGTTTTTT. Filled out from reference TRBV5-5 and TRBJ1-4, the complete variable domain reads DAGVTQSPTHLIKTRGQQVTLRCSPISGHKSVSWYQQVLGQGPQFIFQYYEKEERGRGNFPDRFSARQFPNYSSELNVNALLLGDSALYLCASSFRGNEKLFFGSGTQLSVL.

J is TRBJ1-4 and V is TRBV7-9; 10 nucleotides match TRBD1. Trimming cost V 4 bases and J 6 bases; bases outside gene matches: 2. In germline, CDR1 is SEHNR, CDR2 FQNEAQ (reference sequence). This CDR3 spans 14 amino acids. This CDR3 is CASSWDRGDEKLFF. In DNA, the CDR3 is TGTGCCAGCAGCTGGGACAGGGGTGATGAAAAACTGTTTTTT.

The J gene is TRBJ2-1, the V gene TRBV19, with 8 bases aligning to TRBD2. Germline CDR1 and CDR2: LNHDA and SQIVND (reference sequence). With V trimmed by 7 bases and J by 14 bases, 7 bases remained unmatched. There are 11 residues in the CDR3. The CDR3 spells CASTAGTRKFF. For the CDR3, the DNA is TGTGCCAGTACAGCCGGGACTAGGAAGTTCTTC.

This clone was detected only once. CDR3 nucleotide sequence: TGTGCCAGCAGTGCTGGGTCCGGGGGGGTAAATCAGCCCCAGCATTTT. Protein sequence: CASSAGSGGVNQPQHF. The chain employs TRBV5-6 and TRBJ1-5; D is possibly TRBD1 (5 bases). The V and J ends lost 5 bases and 4 bases respectively, with 19 bases between them. The germline V gene has CDR1 SGHDT and CDR2 YYEEEE. The CDR3 has 16 residues.

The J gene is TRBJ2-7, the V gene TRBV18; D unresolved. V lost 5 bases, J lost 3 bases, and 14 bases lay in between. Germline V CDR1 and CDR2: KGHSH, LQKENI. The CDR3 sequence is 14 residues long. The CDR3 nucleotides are TGTGCCAGCTCAGAGGAAGGAAGTCGCTACGAGCAGTACTTC. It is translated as CASSEEGSRYEQYF.

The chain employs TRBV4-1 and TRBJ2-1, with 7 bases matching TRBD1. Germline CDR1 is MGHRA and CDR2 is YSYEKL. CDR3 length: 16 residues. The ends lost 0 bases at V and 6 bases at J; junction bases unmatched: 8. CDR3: CASSQDGTAVFNEQFF. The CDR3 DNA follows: TGCGCCAGCAGCCAAGACGGGACAGCCGTGTTCAATGAGCAGTTCTTC.

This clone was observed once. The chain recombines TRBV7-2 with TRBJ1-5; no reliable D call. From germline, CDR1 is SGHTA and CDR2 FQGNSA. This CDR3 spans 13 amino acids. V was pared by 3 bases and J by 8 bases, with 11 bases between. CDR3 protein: CASSFTALEPQHF. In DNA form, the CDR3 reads TGTGCCAGCAGCTTTACAGCATTAGAGCCCCAGCATTTT. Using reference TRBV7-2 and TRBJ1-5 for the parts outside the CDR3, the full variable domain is GAGVSQSPSNKVTEKGKDVELRCDPISGHTALYWYRQSLGQGLEFLIYFQGNSAPDKSGLPSDRFSAERTGGSVSTLTIQRTQQEDSAVYLCASSFTALEPQHFGDGTRLSIL.

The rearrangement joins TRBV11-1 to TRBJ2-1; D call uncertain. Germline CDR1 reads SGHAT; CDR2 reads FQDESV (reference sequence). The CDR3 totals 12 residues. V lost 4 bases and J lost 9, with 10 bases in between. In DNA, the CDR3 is TGTGCCAGCAGCTACGAGCGTGTTGAGCAGTTCTTC. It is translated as CASSYERVEQFF.